What follows is one T cell receptor beta chain and its context. Its antigen is not known. Stated treatment: oral pan-JAK inhibitor, 5-10 mg twice daily. PBMCs, the starting material, were the source of sorted CD4+ and CD8+ T cells. The sample originates from a study of CD8+ T cells in alopecia areata. Study as a whole: Twice a day, 5 to 10 mg of oral tofacitinib was administered to treated patients. Scalp area affected, as a percentage, set the severity score of treated patients.

The CDR3 sequence is 14 residues long. Germline loops: CDR1 SQVTM, CDR2 ANQGSEA. Trimming took off 7 bases at V and 1 base at J, with 13 bases between the two ends. General study points: In blood and scalp, many expanded lesional clones persisted during tofacitinib.

It was cDNA, reverse transcribed from extracted RNA, that served as the sequencing template. Profiled with immunoSEQ multiplex PCR; TCRdb holds only in-frame clones, not every one. The profile shows some 130,000 clones, about 56% of them singletons. The genes are TRBV29-1 and TRBJ2-2, with D perhaps matching TRBD1 (6 bases). This clonotype originated in a human donor with alopecia areata. The sequenced sample was CD8+ T cells sorted from blood, obtained at week 4, from a patient treated with tofacitinib. CDR3 sequence reads: CSAWTALNTGELFF. In nucleotides, the CDR3 is TGCAGCGCCTGGACAGCGCTGAACACCGGGGAGCTGTTTTTT.